The 18 T cell receptor beta chains presented below share a single source sample, sequenced in a study of tumor-infiltrating lymphocytes in primary liver carcinoma. TCR beta cDNA came from roughly 0.45 ug total RNA, primed with a constant-region primer. Investigators got TCR beta libraries out of three nested multiplex PCR rounds, done with slightly modified ARM-PCR. For around 10 cycles apiece, the opening two PCR rounds ran with TRBV1-TRBV30 forward primers and a C-beta reverse primer. MiXCR was run by TCRdb on the multiplex PCR reads, yielding one entry per CDR3 protein. The sample holds roughly 120,000 distinct CDR3 sequences; roughly 69% are singletons and the top ten take 7% to 10%. Extraction of RNA together with DNA used roughly 20-32 mg of unsorted bulk tissue. The sequencing input was liver tumor tissue from sampling region 1. Subset specified: tumor region T1, superior pole. All receptors derive from a woman aged 55-69 years with primary liver carcinoma and hepatitis B virus infection.

Worth noting for this clonotype: One end of the junction is discordant with germline, which a read error may explain. This chain joins TRBV11-2 and TRBJ2-7; D unresolved. The CDR3 length is 14 residues. CDR1 and CDR2 (germline): SGHAT, FQNNGV. The DNA for the CDR3 is TGTCCCAGCAGCCCCCCTTCAGAGGCTAGTGAGCAGTACTTC. As protein: CPSSPPSEASEQYF.

As regards this clonotype: The junction departs from germline at one end; a sequencing error may be responsible. This rearrangement joins TRBV11-2 to TRBJ1-1; perhaps TRBD1 as D (6 bases). Germline values: CDR1 SGHAT, CDR2 FQNNGV. There are 15 residues in the CDR3. CDR3 sequence (DNA): TGTACCAGCAGCTTAGATCGGGGGGCAGGAACCGAAGCTTTCTTT. The encoded protein is CTSSLDRGAGTEAFF. Full variable domain (remainder filled in from reference TRBV11-2 and TRBJ1-1): EAGVAQSPRYKIIEKRQSVAFWCNPISGHATLYWYQQILGQGPKLLIQFQNNGVVDDSQLPKDRFSAERLKGVDSTLKIQPAKLEDSAVYLCTSSLDRGAGTEAFFGQGTRLTVV.

The J gene is TRBJ2-1, the V gene TRBV28, with 8 positions matching TRBD1. The CDR3 covers 15 residues. J lost 5 bases, V lost 7 bases, and 10 bases had no gene match. The germline gives CDR1 MDHEN, CDR2 SYDVKM. The DNA of the CDR3 is TGTGCCAGCACCCTCCCTAGGACAGGGAACAATGAGCAGTTCTTC. Translation: CASTLPRTGNNEQFF.

Concerning this clonotype: Its ends do not fully match the called genes, so a read error is possible. The CDR3 loop reads CASSEGGPGRSGNSIYF. CDR3 DNA sequence: TGTGCCAGCAGTGAAGGGGGTCCGGGGCGGTCTGGAAACTCCATATATTTT. The chain employs TRBV6-1 and TRBJ1-3, with a weak D call TRBD1 (5 bases). The germline CDR1 and CDR2 sequences are MNHNS and SASEGT. There are 17 residues in the CDR3.

This clonotype appeared a few times. A much more abundant neighbour one base away suggests this may be a read error. This chain's CDR3 is CSAVQGKIGYGYTF. The CDR3 region has the DNA TGCAGCGCTGTACAGGGCAAAATAGGCTATGGCTACACCTTC. The rearrangement links TRBV29-1 to TRBJ1-2; the D gene is possibly TRBD1 (6 bases). V was clipped by 7 bases and J by 4 bases, with 19 bases between them. The CDR3 has 14 amino acids. Germline V gives CDR1 SQVTM, CDR2 ANQGSEA.

The gene calls are TRBV11-3 and TRBJ2-7, with 11 bases identical to TRBD2. CDR1 is SGHNT, CDR2 YENEEA, per germline. There are 15 residues in the CDR3. CDR3 protein: CASGPSGTSGGEQYF. In DNA form, the CDR3 reads TGTGCGAGCGGGCCCTCCGGGACTAGCGGTGGCGAGCAGTACTTC.

With respect to this clonotype: At one boundary the junction diverges from the germline segment, which might be a read error. The CDR3 here is CASNEVGTLPNF. CDR3 in DNA: TGCGCCAGCAATGAAGTTGGGACGTTGCCCAACTTT. The V gene is TRBV6-1, the J gene TRBJ1-1; maybe TRBD1 (5 bases). Germline loops: CDR1 MNHNS, CDR2 SASEGT. The CDR3 runs 12 residues.

This rearrangement joins TRBV5-1 to TRBJ2-1, with 10 bases fitting TRBD2. This CDR3 has 18 residues. The V and J ends lost 3 bases and 0 bases, in that order; junction bases with no gene match: 9. From germline, CDR1 is SGHRS and CDR2 YFSETQ. Here the CDR3 reads CASSSPGLAVSSYNEQFF. The DNA for the CDR3 is TGCGCCAGCAGCTCGCCTGGACTAGCGGTGAGCTCCTACAATGAGCAGTTCTTC. The entire variable domain, with the rest obtained from reference TRBV5-1 and TRBJ2-1, is as follows: KAGVTQTPRYLIKTRGQQVTLSCSPISGHRSVSWYQQTPGQGLQFLFEYFSETQRNKGNFPGRFSGRQFSNSRSEMNVSTLELGDSALYLCASSSPGLAVSSYNEQFFGPGTRLTVL.

CDR3: CASSFHAGGATGELFF. The DNA for the CDR3 is TGTGCCAGCAGTTTTCATGCGGGAGGGGCCACCGGGGAGCTGTTTTTT. This chain joins TRBV12-3 or TRBV12-4 and TRBJ2-2; 9 bases map to TRBD2. J lost 4 bases, V lost 3 bases, and 6 bases had no gene match. The CDR3 totals 16 residues.

As DNA, the CDR3 is TGTGCCAGCAACACCCCTGTGGAGGTTCGGTTCTTC. It codes for CASNTPVEVRFF. The J gene is TRBJ2-1, the V gene TRBV11-2, with D maybe TRBD2 (5 bases). V shed 7 bases and J shed 15 bases, with 19 bases lying between them. The germline V gene has CDR1 SGHAT and CDR2 FQNNGV. The CDR3 totals 12 residues.

A word on this clonotype: A clone one base away is much larger, so this may be a read error. This rearrangement joins TRBV12-3 or TRBV12-4 to TRBJ1-2; the match to TRBD1 covers 7 bases. The CDR3 totals 14 residues. Trimming took 3 bases from V and 6 from J; bases not matched to a gene: 7. CDR3 bases: TGTGCCAGCAGTTTCACCAGTGGGACAGATGGCTACACCTTC. Its translation is CASSFTSGTDGYTF.

The DNA for the CDR3 is TGCAGCGTTTCCCTCCCGGATACGCAGTATTTT. As protein: CSVSLPDTQYF. This chain links TRBV29-1 with TRBJ2-3; no firm D call. This CDR3 has 11 residues. The germline V and J ends were trimmed by 5 bases and 6 bases, with 9 bases remaining between them. Germline V lookup: CDR1 SQVTM, CDR2 ANQGSEA.

Points on this clonotype: The missing conserved phenylalanine or tryptophan at the end of this CDR3 makes a read error likely. This chain joins TRBV10-2 and TRBJ2-2; 7 positions agree with TRBD2. This CDR3 has 13 residues. The germline gives CDR1 WSHSY, CDR2 SAAADI. CDR3 sequence (DNA): TGCGACAGCGGGACTTATCGGGCCGGGGAGCTGTTTATT. It specifies CDSGTYRAGELFI.

As for this clonotype: A much larger clone differs by one base, so this may be a read error. The V call is TRBV6-1, the J call TRBJ2-5; 8 bases agree with TRBD2. Germline CDR1 is MNHNS and CDR2 is SASEGT. V lost 6 bases to trimming and J lost 4 bases; unmatched junction nucleotides: 10. This CDR3 contains 15 residues. CDR3 in DNA: TGTGCCAGCAGGTCCGGGACTAGGGTCGCAGAGACCCAGTACTTC. It is translated as CASRSGTRVAETQYF.

This chain uses TRBV7-9 with TRBJ2-1; 12 positions match TRBD2. CDR3 length equals 16 residues. Germline-derived CDR1 and CDR2 are SEHNR and FQNEAQ (reference sequence). After removal of 5 bases from V and 10 bases from J, the junction contained 12 bases not matched to a gene. The CDR3 is CASSLLPSGRVREQFF. The CDR3 coding sequence is TGTGCCAGCAGCCTCCTACCTAGCGGGAGGGTGCGGGAGCAGTTCTTC.

This clonotype was seen many times. The chain uses TRBV29-1 and TRBJ2-6, with 10 bases identical to TRBD1. The CDR3 spans 15 residues. Germline-derived CDR1 and CDR2 are SQVTM and ANQGSEA. V trimming: 3 bases; J trimming: 2 bases; junction bases outside the gene matches: 1. DNA of the CDR3: TGCAGCGTTGACGGACAGGGGGCTGGGGCCAACGTCCTGACTTTC. Its protein product is CSVDGQGAGANVLTF.

This clonotype was recorded only once. The CDR3 carries no conserved terminal phenylalanine or tryptophan, so it likely arises from a read error. The chain employs TRBV12-3 or TRBV12-4 and TRBJ1-6, with D perhaps TRBD1 (6 bases). With 6 bases removed from V and 10 bases from J, the gap between germline ends came to 16 bases. The CDR3 consists of 14 residues. The CDR3 DNA reads as TGTGCCAGCAGCCCAGGACAGCTCAGGTCACCCCTCCACTGT. This codes for CASSPGQLRSPLHC.

The chain combines TRBV28 with TRBJ2-2; D might be TRBD1 (7 bases). The CDR3 runs 17 residues. Germline values: CDR1 MDHEN, CDR2 SYDVKM. Deletions cut 4 bases from V and 4 bases from J, with 19 bases between. The CDR3 sequence is CASSSHRGGKLTGELFF. Here the CDR3 DNA reads TGTGCCAGCAGTTCCCACAGGGGAGGCAAACTCACCGGGGAGCTGTTTTTT.